These 31 T cell receptor beta chains were sequenced from one sample in a study of preoperative IRX-2 immunotherapy in early breast cancer. The treatment denotes: preoperative locoregional IRX-2 cytokine immunotherapy. TCRdb keeps only in-frame clones here, not all; method: immunoSEQ multiplex PCR. Of 30,000 to 35,000 clones in the sample, nearly 95% were seen once. Sampling was carried out from a patient treated with IRX-2 immunotherapy. The receptors originated from a human donor with breast cancer.

The chain recombines TRBV5-6 with TRBJ1-6; D is unclear. Germline lookup yields CDR1 SGHDT and CDR2 YYEEEE. Deletions cut 4 bases from V and 13 bases from J, with 18 bases between. The CDR3 runs to 14 residues. The CDR3 loop reads CASSRTGPNGPLHF. The CDR3 DNA reads as TGTGCCAGCAGCCGGACTGGGCCAAACGGGCCCCTCCACTTT.

The chain is built from TRBV7-2 and TRBJ1-6; maybe TRBD1 (5 bases). V was clipped by 6 bases and J by 3 bases, with 9 bases between them. Germline CDR1 is SGHTA and CDR2 is FQGNSA. The CDR3 is 14 amino acids. The CDR3 sequence: CASRPTDYNSPLHF. Written as DNA, the CDR3 is TGTGCCAGCAGGCCGACAGACTATAATTCACCCCTCCACTTT.

The chain recombines TRBV9 with TRBJ2-1, with 13 bases fitting TRBD2. Trimming at V came to 0 bases and at J to 5 bases, leaving 14 bases not matched to a gene. Germline V CDR1 and CDR2: SGDLS, YYNGEE. CDR3 length: 20 amino acids. The CDR3 protein is CASSVEPGLAGAPLNNEQFF. The CDR3 DNA reads TGTGCCAGCAGCGTAGAACCCGGACTAGCGGGGGCCCCACTAAACAATGAGCAGTTCTTC.

The chain employs TRBV6-5 and TRBJ2-1; D may be TRBD2 (5 bases). Germline V gives CDR1 MNHEY, CDR2 SVGAGI. This CDR3 has 16 residues. The germline V and J ends were trimmed by 0 bases and 2 bases, with 11 bases remaining between them. Here the CDR3 reads CASSYSGPGAYNEQFF. For the CDR3, the DNA is TGTGCCAGCAGTTACTCGGGCCCCGGGGCCTACAATGAGCAGTTCTTC.

This chain connects TRBV18 to TRBJ1-2; maybe TRBD1 (5 bases). V lost 5 bases and J 5 bases, leaving 21 bases between the germline ends. CDR3 length: 16 amino acids. CDR1 KGHSH and CDR2 LQKENI come from the germline V gene. The CDR3 loop reads CASSERSTGVAYGYTF. Here the CDR3 DNA reads TGTGCCAGCTCAGAACGATCCACAGGAGTCGCTTATGGCTACACCTTC.

The chain joins TRBV7-6 to TRBJ2-4; no reliable D call. V lost 6 bases, J lost 2 bases, and 11 bases lay in between. The CDR3 has 14 amino acids. Germline V gives CDR1 SGHVS, CDR2 FNYEAQ. CDR3 sequence reads: CASSFTTSKNIQYF. CDR3 nucleotides: TGTGCCAGCAGTTTTACTACTTCCAAAAACATTCAGTACTTC.

This rearrangement joins TRBV18 to TRBJ1-2; D might be TRBD1 (6 bases). This CDR3 has 16 residues. Between the trimmed V and J ends, which lost 6 bases and 1 base, there was a span of 18 bases. Per the germline V gene, CDR1 is KGHSH and CDR2 is LQKENI. CDR3 nucleotide sequence: TGTGCCAGCTCCTACCGGGGGCAGGGAGTTAACTATGGCTACACCTTC. Its translation is CASSYRGQGVNYGYTF.

The rearrangement links TRBV19 to TRBJ1-5, with D possibly TRBD1 on 5 matching bases. V was clipped by 7 bases and J by 0 bases, with 10 bases between them. This CDR3 region has 14 residues. Germline CDR1 LNHDA, CDR2 SQIVND (reference sequence). CDR3 nucleotide sequence: TGTGCCAGTAAGGCAGGGTATAGCAATCAGCCCCAGCATTTT. Translating it yields CASKAGYSNQPQHF.

The chain combines TRBV18 with TRBJ1-1; the match to TRBD1 covers 7 bases. This CDR3 is built from 15 residues. Germline V lookup: CDR1 KGHSH, CDR2 LQKENI. J gave up 3 bases and V 2 bases, and 6 bases lay outside the gene matches. In nucleotides, the CDR3 is TGTGCCAGCTCACCAGTGTCAGGGGGGGACACTGAAGCTTTCTTT. Translating gives CASSPVSGGDTEAFF. Full variable domain (rest looked up from reference TRBV18 and TRBJ1-1): NAGVMQNPRHLVRRRGQEARLRCSPMKGHSHVYWYRQLPEEGLKFMVYLQKENIIDESGMPKERFSAEFPKEGPSILRIQQVVRGDSAAYFCASSPVSGGDTEAFFGQGTRLTVV.

The rearrangement links TRBV18 to TRBJ1-1, with no clear D. V was cut by 3 bases and J by 0 bases, with 8 bases left in between. From germline, CDR1 is KGHSH and CDR2 LQKENI. This CDR3 region has 14 residues. The CDR3 DNA reads TGTGCCAGCTCACCGGACGGAATGAACACTGAAGCTTTCTTT. This encodes CASSPDGMNTEAFF.

In DNA, the CDR3 is TGTGCCAGCAGCTTAGTTGGAGGGCGCTTTGAAAAACTGTTTTTT. This codes for CASSLVGGRFEKLFF. The chain joins TRBV11-2 to TRBJ1-4, with D hard to call. The CDR3 covers 15 residues. Germline V gene lookup returns CDR1 SGHAT and CDR2 FQNNGV. V was trimmed by 1 base and J by 7 bases, leaving 13 bases between them. The variable domain in full, with the rest retrieved from reference TRBV11-2 and TRBJ1-4, is EAGVAQSPRYKIIEKRQSVAFWCNPISGHATLYWYQQILGQGPKLLIQFQNNGVVDDSQLPKDRFSAERLKGVDSTLKIQPAKLEDSAVYLCASSLVGGRFEKLFFGSGTQLSVL.

Only one count was recorded for this clone. CDR3 sequence (DNA): TGTGCCAGCAGTTACGACAGGGTGAACACTGAAGCTTTCTTT. The encoded protein is CASSYDRVNTEAFF. The rearrangement joins TRBV6-5 to TRBJ1-1; 7 bases align to TRBD1. This CDR3 region has 14 residues. Germline values: CDR1 MNHEY, CDR2 SVGAGI. The V segment lost 2 bases and the J segment 0 bases; nucleotides outside the gene matches: 0.

The CDR3 is CASSLGLAGGDNEQFF. The CDR3, as DNA: TGTGCCAGCAGCCTAGGACTAGCGGGGGGGGACAATGAGCAGTTCTTC. The chain has TRBV6-6 and TRBJ2-1; 15 bases align to TRBD2. The CDR3 is made up of 16 amino acids. V dropped 6 bases and J dropped 5; count of bases not matched to a gene: 5. The germline gives CDR1 MNHNY, CDR2 SVGAGI (reference sequence).

This sequence joins TRBV13 and TRBJ2-7; 8 nucleotides match TRBD2. The CDR3 consists of 15 residues. V lost 4 bases to trimming and J lost 4 bases; unmatched junction nucleotides: 9. The germline V gene encodes CDR1 PRHDT and CDR2 FYEKMQ (reference sequence). In DNA form, the CDR3 reads TGTGCCAGCAGCTCCAGACAAGCGGGGGTTTACGAGCAGTACTTC. Translated: CASSSRQAGVYEQYF.

V is TRBV5-1 and J is TRBJ2-7; D may match TRBD1 or TRBD2 (5 bases each). CDR3 length equals 17 residues. Germline V lookup: CDR1 SGHRS, CDR2 YFSETQ. Deletions cut 1 base from V and 3 bases from J, with 20 bases between. CDR3 nucleotide sequence: TGCGCCAGCAGCTTGAGATCATACCGGGACGGACGCTACGAGCAGTACTTC. It encodes CASSLRSYRDGRYEQYF.

The chain links TRBV6-5 to TRBJ1-6; D unclear. This CDR3 comprises 13 residues. The V end was cut by 10 bases, the J end by 12 bases, with 19 bases between. From germline, CDR1 is MNHEY and CDR2 SVGAGI. CDR3 amino acids: CATSDPRKGPLHF. The CDR3 DNA sequence: TGTGCCACCTCGGACCCGAGGAAGGGACCCCTCCACTTT.

The chain links TRBV19 to TRBJ2-5; a possible D gene is TRBD1 (5 bases). The length of the CDR3 is 15 residues. V was shortened by 0 bases and J by 6 bases, with 14 bases between the two germline ends. Per the germline V gene, CDR1 is LNHDA and CDR2 is SQIVND (reference sequence). In nucleotides, the CDR3 is TGTGCCAGTAGTATAGATGTGGCAGGGATGAAGACCCAGTACTTC. It translates to CASSIDVAGMKTQYF. The full variable domain, its missing parts supplied by reference TRBV19 and TRBJ2-5, is DGGITQSPKYLFRKEGQNVTLSCEQNLNHDAMYWYRQDPGQGLRLIYYSQIVNDFQKGDIAEGYSVSREKKESFPLTVTSAQKNPTAFYLCASSIDVAGMKTQYFGPGTRLLVL.

This clone turned up a few times. This chain uses TRBV6-1 with TRBJ2-1; 8 positions agree with TRBD2. This CDR3 is built from 14 residues. Trimming at V came to 3 bases and at J to 10 bases, leaving 8 bases not matched to a gene. The germline CDR1 and CDR2 sequences are MNHNS and SASEGT. CDR3 sequence: CASSDTLVAGEQFF. The CDR3 nucleotides are TGTGCCAGCAGTGACACCTTGGTAGCGGGGGAGCAGTTCTTC.

The chain uses TRBV28 and TRBJ1-1, with 7 positions matching TRBD1. Germline trimming cut 5 bases from V and 4 bases from J; bases unmatched to any gene: 13. The CDR3 totals 16 residues. Germline V gene lookup returns CDR1 MDHEN and CDR2 SYDVKM. The CDR3 loop reads CASSTSGGEISTEAFF. Here the CDR3 DNA reads TGTGCCAGCAGTACCTCAGGGGGGGAGATCAGCACTGAAGCTTTCTTT.

This clone was seen just once. This rearrangement joins TRBV11-2 to TRBJ2-7, with no clear D. This CDR3 has 14 amino acids. V lost 3 bases, J lost 0 bases, and 9 bases lay in between. Germline lookup yields CDR1 SGHAT and CDR2 FQNNGV. Written as DNA, the CDR3 is TGTGCCAGCAGCTTCGGCGCTTACTCCTACGAGCAGTACTTC. It codes for CASSFGAYSYEQYF. Complete variable domain (other parts from reference TRBV11-2 and TRBJ2-7): EAGVAQSPRYKIIEKRQSVAFWCNPISGHATLYWYQQILGQGPKLLIQFQNNGVVDDSQLPKDRFSAERLKGVDSTLKIQPAKLEDSAVYLCASSFGAYSYEQYFGPGTRLTVT.

The chain combines TRBV28 with TRBJ2-5; TRBD2 aligns across 8 bases. CDR1 and CDR2 from the germline V gene are MDHEN and SYDVKM. V was clipped by 3 bases and J by 0 bases; unmatched bases: 12. This CDR3 contains 18 residues. The CDR3 sequence: CASSFHRGGGSDQETQYF. As DNA, the CDR3 is TGTGCCAGCAGTTTTCACCGGGGGGGAGGTAGTGACCAAGAGACCCAGTACTTC.

This clone was seen just once. V and J are TRBV6-5 and TRBJ2-7; no firm D call. Germline CDR1 MNHEY, CDR2 SVGAGI. The CDR3 sequence is 11 residues long. V dropped 6 bases and J dropped 3 bases, with 6 bases sitting between them. The CDR3 DNA reads TGTGCCAGCAGGCTCAGCTACGAGCAGTACTTC. It encodes CASRLSYEQYF.

This sequence joins TRBV18 and TRBJ2-7; 9 positions agree with TRBD1. CDR3 length equals 16 residues. V shed 2 bases, J shed 3 bases, and the junction held 8 bases outside the gene matches. Germline V gene data show CDR1 as KGHSH and CDR2 as LQKENI. CDR3: CASSPSTGTGLYEQYF. CDR3 DNA sequence: TGTGCCAGCTCACCATCCACCGGGACAGGGCTCTACGAGCAGTACTTC.

The gene calls are TRBV25-1 and TRBJ2-3; 7 bases are a match to TRBD1. Germline trimming cut 1 base from V and 5 bases from J; bases unmatched to any gene: 3. CDR1 and CDR2 from the germline V gene are MGHDK and SYGVNS. The CDR3 totals 14 residues. As DNA, the CDR3 is TGTGCCAGCAGTGAATTTAGGGGGCGAGATACGCAGTATTTT. Translated: CASSEFRGRDTQYF. Complete variable domain (other parts from reference TRBV25-1 and TRBJ2-3): EADIYQTPRYLVIGTGKKITLECSQTMGHDKMYWYQQDPGMELHLIHYSYGVNSTEKGDLSSESTVSRIRTEHFPLTLESARPSHTSQYLCASSEFRGRDTQYFGPGTRLTVL.

V usage is TRBV19 and J usage is TRBJ2-5; a possible D gene is TRBD1 (8 bases). Trimming left V 3 bases short and J 2 bases short, with 19 bases between. Per the germline V gene, CDR1 is LNHDA and CDR2 is SQIVND (reference sequence). The CDR3 runs to 17 residues. The CDR3 loop is CASSMRGPGTGQETQYF. The CDR3 DNA sequence: TGTGCCAGTAGTATGCGGGGGCCCGGGACAGGTCAAGAGACCCAGTACTTC.

The V call is TRBV6-6, the J call TRBJ2-1; 7 bases map to TRBD1. Germline values: CDR1 MNHNY, CDR2 SVGAGI (reference sequence). The V and J ends lost 8 bases and 7 bases, in that order; junction bases with no gene match: 14. The CDR3 is 15 amino acids. CDR3 residues: CASLTRDSALNEQFF. In DNA, the CDR3 is TGTGCCAGCCTTACCAGGGACAGCGCCCTGAATGAGCAGTTCTTC.

The chain joins TRBV11-2 to TRBJ2-7; D gene ambiguous. Trimming removed 2 bases at V and 2 bases at J, with 13 bases between. The CDR3 consists of 15 residues. Germline lookup yields CDR1 SGHAT and CDR2 FQNNGV. This CDR3 reads CASSLREGAAYEQYF. The CDR3 DNA is TGTGCCAGCAGCTTAAGGGAAGGCGCTGCCTACGAGCAGTACTTC.

The chain joins TRBV5-4 to TRBJ1-1; 8 bases align to TRBD1. Per the germline V gene, CDR1 is SGHNT and CDR2 is YYREEE (reference sequence). The CDR3 extends over 15 amino acids. Unmatched junction bases numbered 5, after V lost 3 bases and J lost 1 base. DNA of the CDR3: TGTGCCAGCAGCTGGGTTGACAGGGGGAACACTGAAGCTTTCTTT. Residues: CASSWVDRGNTEAFF.

DNA for the CDR3: TGTGCCAGCTCACCCAATTTTAAGGAGACCCAGTACTTC. This sequence encodes CASSPNFKETQYF. The chain is built from TRBV18 and TRBJ2-5; D uncertain. Trimming left V 3 bases short and J 5 bases short, with 10 bases between. Per germline, CDR1 KGHSH and CDR2 LQKENI. This CDR3 contains 13 residues.

The chain employs TRBV7-3 and TRBJ1-1, with a possible D match to TRBD1 (5 bases). The CDR3 has 14 residues. The germline V gene has CDR1 SGHTA and CDR2 FQGTGA. Trimming pared 5 bases from V and 0 bases from J, leaving 10 bases between. The CDR3 here is CASSPGPMNTEAFF. In DNA, the CDR3 is TGTGCCAGCAGCCCGGGACCTATGAACACTGAAGCTTTCTTT.

This chain uses TRBV28 with TRBJ1-1, with TRBD1 identical over 8 bases. V was pared by 1 base and J by 5 bases, with 6 bases of the junction left unmatched. The length of the CDR3 is 15 residues. Looked up from germline, CDR1 is MDHEN and CDR2 is SYDVKM. CDR3 region: CASSLFRGLLTEAFF. For the CDR3, the DNA is TGTGCCAGCAGTTTATTCAGGGGGCTGTTAACTGAAGCTTTCTTT.